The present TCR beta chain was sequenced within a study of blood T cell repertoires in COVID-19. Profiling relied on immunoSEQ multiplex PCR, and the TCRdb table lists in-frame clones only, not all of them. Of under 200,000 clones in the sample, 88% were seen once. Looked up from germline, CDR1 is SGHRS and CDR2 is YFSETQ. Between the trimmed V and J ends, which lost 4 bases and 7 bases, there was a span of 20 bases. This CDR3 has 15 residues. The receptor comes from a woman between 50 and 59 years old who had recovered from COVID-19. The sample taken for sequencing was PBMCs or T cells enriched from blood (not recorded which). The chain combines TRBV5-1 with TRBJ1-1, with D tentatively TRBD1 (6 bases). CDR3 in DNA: TGCGCCAGCAGCACGGGACACCTCGGGGCCGGTGAAGCTTTCTTT. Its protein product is CASSTGHLGAGEAFF.